The source of this T cell receptor beta chain is a study of blood T cell repertoires in COVID-19. TCRdb's table, derived via immunoSEQ multiplex PCR, lists solely in-frame clones and lacks some. The sample records roughly 130,000 clones, roughly 85% being singletons. The germline gives CDR1 ENHRY, CDR2 SYGVKD. V lost 0 bases to trimming and J lost 7 bases, with 9 bases between them. The CDR3 consists of 13 residues. The sequencing sample was made of peripheral blood. The V call is TRBV10-3, the J call TRBJ1-2; no reliable D call. The TCR originated in a man between 35 and 55 years old with acute or convalescent COVID-19. The CDR3 DNA reads TGTGCCATCAGTGAGTCTGGAGAGAGTGGCTACACCTTC. Encoded protein: CAISESGESGYTF.